Listed below are T cell receptor beta chains from one sample, sequenced in a study of a mutant IDH1 vaccine in newly diagnosed glioma. Some clones are missing from TCRdb's copy, which holds only in-frame ones; the method was immunoSEQ multiplex PCR. Of about 98,000 clones in the sample, roughly 90% were seen once. The material sequenced was PBMCs, taken from a glioma patient treated with radiotherapy, temozolomide or both. These TCRs come from a woman aged 50 to 60 with glioma. Both conserved end residues are part of each CDR3. A D gene is named only where the DNA matches it firmly. Part of the rows lack a size; the others show once, few, many or a class for expanded clones.

v_call,d_call,cdr3_length,clone_size,j_call,cdr3_aa
TRBV5-1,TRBD2,14,-,TRBJ2-1,CASSRTGGSYEQFF
TRBV6-1,-,14,-,TRBJ2-2,CASSERGASGELFF
TRBV4-1,-,17,-,TRBJ2-2,CASSQSITRGAGGELFF
TRBV7-9,-,11,-,TRBJ2-3,CASSFSDTQYF
TRBV10-3,TRBD1,15,-,TRBJ2-1,CAISQQGYTYNEQFF
TRBV28,-,13,-,TRBJ1-2,CASSFGQSYGYTF
TRBV7-9,-,12,-,TRBJ1-1,CASSPGSSEAFF
TRBV21-1,-,17,-,TRBJ2-7,CASSKGRSSKGSYEQYF
TRBV14,TRBD2,13,-,TRBJ2-5,CASRLAGAETQYF
TRBV28,-,14,-,TRBJ2-7,CASSFGGPNYEQYF
TRBV6-5,-,15,-,TRBJ2-1,CASSYSLGSYNEQFF
TRBV5-4,-,15,-,TRBJ1-4,CASSQTGGTNEKLFF
TRBV28,-,14,-,TRBJ1-2,CASSQLAPNYGYTF
TRBV11-2,-,15,-,TRBJ2-5,CASSPAGRIEQTQYF
TRBV27,TRBD1,16,-,TRBJ1-4,CASSGTGGYSNEKLFF
TRBV28,-,15,-,TRBJ2-6,CASSLDRSGANVLTF
TRBV6-1,-,14,-,TRBJ2-5,CASSDRATQETQYF
TRBV7-9,-,15,-,TRBJ1-5,CASSSPGGSNQPQHF
TRBV28,TRBD1,15,-,TRBJ1-5,CAIRQGGYSNQPQHF
TRBV4-2,TRBD2,15,once,TRBJ2-7,CASSPSGTSGYEQYF
TRBV7-9,-,14,-,TRBJ1-5,CASSAADSNQPQHF
TRBV27,-,18,-,TRBJ1-6,CASSPLGGGRRNNSPLHF
TRBV11-2,-,13,-,TRBJ1-2,CASSLNVDYGYTF
TRBV4-1,TRBD2,17,-,TRBJ2-2,CASSQDGEGWDTGELFF
TRBV27,TRBD2,17,-,TRBJ2-2,CASSSRTSGLNTGELFF
TRBV6-6,-,15,-,TRBJ1-3,CASSWTARSGNTIYF
TRBV6-1,-,14,few,TRBJ1-2,CASSEPGLNYGYTF
TRBV9,TRBD2,15,-,TRBJ2-5,CASSVESGAQETQYF
TRBV29-1,TRBD2,17,-,TRBJ2-3,CSVEDLAGAWGTDTQYF
TRBV7-9,TRBD2,15,-,TRBJ2-3,CASSFSGSHGDTQYF
TRBV19,TRBD2,15,-,TRBJ2-1,CASSVPGLAGYEQFF
TRBV5-1,TRBD1,17,-,TRBJ1-1,CASSFSGQGAGNTEAFF
TRBV19,-,15,-,TRBJ2-2,CASSTSMLHPGELFF
TRBV5-8,-,13,-,TRBJ1-1,CASSLPGNTEAFF
TRBV6-5,TRBD1,14,-,TRBJ2-7,CASTRDRGSYEQYF
TRBV19,-,10,-,TRBJ2-7,CARTGYEQYF
TRBV7-3,-,16,-,TRBJ2-1,CASSPSLISSRNEQFF
TRBV5-4,-,14,-,TRBJ1-1,CASSPSYSSTEAFF
TRBV4-1,TRBD1,14,-,TRBJ1-6,CASSTGGGNSPLHF
TRBV28,-,12,-,TRBJ1-5,CASSLANQPQHF
TRBV5-1,TRBD2,15,once,TRBJ2-7,CASSPGLAEPEGQYF
TRBV5-6,-,15,-,TRBJ1-1,CASSLEWAGNTEAFF
TRBV5-4,TRBD1,14,few,TRBJ1-4,CASSPGQANEKLFF
TRBV21-1,-,14,-,TRBJ1-2,CASSKVAGQFGYTF
TRBV6-6,TRBD1,12,-,TRBJ1-1,CASSQGGTEAFF
TRBV7-2,TRBD1,14,-,TRBJ1-1,CASSSGQGNTEAFF
TRBV4-1,-,17,-,TRBJ2-5,CASSQDAPTAYQETQYF
TRBV29-1,-,12,-,TRBJ2-3,CSAGPTTDTQYF
TRBV30,-,13,-,TRBJ1-5,CAWSDRDNQPQHF
TRBV27,TRBD1,13,-,TRBJ1-2,CASSPDRDYGYTF
TRBV18,-,14,-,TRBJ1-5,CASSPGGPAQPQHF
TRBV6-1,TRBD1,12,-,TRBJ1-2,CASSPPLGQACF
TRBV29-1,-,14,-,TRBJ2-7,CSVEGVGGSYEQYF
TRBV7-8,TRBD1,17,few,TRBJ2-3,CASSLRGTGPLTDTQYF
TRBV20-1,-,11,-,TRBJ1-1,CSLRGYTEAFF